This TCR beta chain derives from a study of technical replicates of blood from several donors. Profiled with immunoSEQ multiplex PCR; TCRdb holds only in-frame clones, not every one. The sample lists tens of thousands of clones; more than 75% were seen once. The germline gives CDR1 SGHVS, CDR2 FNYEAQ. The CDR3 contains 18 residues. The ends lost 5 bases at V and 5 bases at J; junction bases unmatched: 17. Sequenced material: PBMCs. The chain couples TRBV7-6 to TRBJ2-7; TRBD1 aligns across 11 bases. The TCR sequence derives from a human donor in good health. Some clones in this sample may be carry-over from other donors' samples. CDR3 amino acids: CASSPTAGQGGGLHEQYF. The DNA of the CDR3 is TGTGCCAGCAGCCCCACCGCGGGACAGGGGGGAGGTTTGCACGAGCAGTACTTC.